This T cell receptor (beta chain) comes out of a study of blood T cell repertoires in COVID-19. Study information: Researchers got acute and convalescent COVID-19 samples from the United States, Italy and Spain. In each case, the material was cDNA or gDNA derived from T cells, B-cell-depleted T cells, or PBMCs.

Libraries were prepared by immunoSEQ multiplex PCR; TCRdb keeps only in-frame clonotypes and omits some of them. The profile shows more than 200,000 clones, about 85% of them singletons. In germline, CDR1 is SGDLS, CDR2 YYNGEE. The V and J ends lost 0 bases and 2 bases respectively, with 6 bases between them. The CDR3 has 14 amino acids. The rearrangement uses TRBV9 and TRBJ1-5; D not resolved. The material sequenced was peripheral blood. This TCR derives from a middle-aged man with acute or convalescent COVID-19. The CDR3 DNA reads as TGTGCCAGCAGCGTAGGGCAGGGCAATCAGCCCCAGCATTTT. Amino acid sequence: CASSVGQGNQPQHF.